This TCR beta chain was profiled in a study of T cells in narcolepsy. For the study at large: Healthy controls were enrolled alongside patients with narcolepsy type 1 or type 2. The study, taken as a whole, reports: Autoreactive clone sequences were missing from some blood memory CD4+ repertoires. Comparing one patient's CSF and blood CD4+ clonotypes highlighted HCRT- and TRIB2-specific autoreactive clonotypes. Autoreactive clonotypes reportedly recurred in blood of same and different patients, not controls.

The method was immunoSEQ multiplex PCR; TCRdb's version includes in-frame clones alone and lacks a portion of them. Among approximately 30,000 clones listed, 78% were seen once. In regard to this clone: What it recognizes is unknown.

Trimming took off 0 bases at V and 3 bases at J, with 18 bases between the two ends. Germline CDR1 reads KGHSH; CDR2 reads LQKENI. The length of the CDR3 is 18 residues. This receptor was identified in a human donor with narcolepsy. Sequencing was carried out using CD45RA- memory CD4+ T cells from PBMCs. This chain links TRBV18 with TRBJ2-4, with D maybe TRBD1 (6 bases). CDR3 DNA: TGTGCCAGCTCACCACCGGGACACGGCCAGGTGGGCAAAAACATTCAGTACTTC. This translates into CASSPPGHGQVGKNIQYF.